This T cell receptor beta chain was retrieved from a study of cytotoxic CD8 clonotypes in ibrutinib-treated CLL. Study information: The group held 11 relapsed/refractory and about 15 treatment-naive patients, with around 18 IGHV unmutated. A mean of around 270,000 productive templates and about 88,000 productive rearrangements was obtained per sample.

As to this clone: Its matching antigen is unknown. Other DNA sequences from this sample encode an identical CDR3 as well.

The protocol was immunoSEQ multiplex PCR, while the TCRdb copy is restricted to in-frame clones and leaves out a portion. This repertoire shows about 160,000 clones, 70% to 85% found once; its top ten account for under 5.5%. Findings of the study overall: Pretreatment clonality was elevated relative to age-matched healthy donors and paralleled circulating CD8+ T-cell counts. Baseline levels were approached again at progression, after clonality had risen at ibrutinib response.

V lost 3 bases, J lost 1 base, and 3 bases stayed unmatched. This CDR3 contains 14 residues. From germline, CDR1 is KGHSH and CDR2 LQKENI. This TCR came from a human donor with chronic lymphocytic leukemia. This specimen was PBMCs, taken after 24 months of ibrutinib treatment. The V call is TRBV18, the J call TRBJ2-7, with 7 nucleotides matching TRBD1. In DNA form, the CDR3 reads TGTGCCAGCTCACCCAGGACAGGTTCCTACGAGCAGTACTTC. This gives the protein CASSPRTGSYEQYF.